Below, 9 T cell receptor beta chains from the same sample are listed, as sequenced in a study of shared clonotypes between healthy human individuals. Repertoires were generated with immunoSEQ multiplex PCR, while TCRdb's copy carries only in-frame clones and drops some. The profile shows 300,000 to 350,000 clones, 70% to 75% of them singletons. Specimen: memory CD4+ T cells sorted from blood. Subset meaning: CD45RA-negative fraction. The receptors derive from a man aged 25 to 45 in good health.

This sequence joins TRBV7-2 and TRBJ2-3; perhaps TRBD2 as D (6 bases). The germline V gene encodes CDR1 SGHTA and CDR2 FQGNSA. The CDR3 contains 14 residues. Between the trimmed V and J ends, which lost 5 bases and 4 bases, there was a span of 13 bases. The CDR3 region is CASSRGSFADTQYF. For the CDR3, the DNA is TGTGCCAGCAGCCGGGGGAGTTTTGCAGATACGCAGTATTTT. The complete variable domain, with remaining parts taken from reference TRBV7-2 and TRBJ2-3, reads GAGVSQSPSNKVTEKGKDVELRCDPISGHTALYWYRQSLGQGLEFLIYFQGNSAPDKSGLPSDRFSAERTGGSVSTLTIQRTQQEDSAVYLCASSRGSFADTQYFGPGTRLTVL.

The V call is TRBV27, the J call TRBJ1-3; D unclear. Trimming left V 2 bases short and J 0 bases short, with 8 bases between. Germline values: CDR1 MNHEY, CDR2 SMNVEV (reference sequence). This CDR3 is 15 amino acids long. CDR3 protein: CASSLRAHSGNTIYF. CDR3 sequence (DNA): TGTGCCAGCAGTTTAAGAGCCCACTCTGGAAACACCATATATTTT.

The rearrangement joins TRBV7-8 to TRBJ2-1; 15 bases are a match to TRBD2. The germline gives CDR1 SGHVS, CDR2 FQNEAQ. The CDR3 is made up of 18 amino acids. V was pared by 4 bases and J by 5 bases, with 9 bases of the junction left unmatched. CDR3 nucleotide sequence: TGTGCCAGCAGCTACGGACTAGCGGGAGGGCTTGGCCACAATGAGCAGTTCTTC. It is translated as CASSYGLAGGLGHNEQFF.

As to this clone: The identical CDR3 is also encoded by other nucleotide sequences in the sample. The rearrangement uses TRBV5-4 and TRBJ2-7, with 12 positions matching TRBD2. Germline V gene lookup returns CDR1 SGHNT and CDR2 YYREEE (reference sequence). The CDR3 runs 14 residues. Germline trimming cut 4 bases from V and 4 bases from J; bases unmatched to any gene: 3. The CDR3 DNA sequence: TGTGCCAGCAGCCCGACTAGCGGGAGTTACGAGCAGTACTTC. Protein: CASSPTSGSYEQYF.

This clone was observed a single time. The chain uses TRBV11-3 and TRBJ2-7, with D possibly matching TRBD1 (6 bases). The CDR3 length is 13 residues. The V gene lost 5 bases and the J gene lost 6 bases, with 14 bases spanning the gap. The germline V gene has CDR1 SGHNT and CDR2 YENEEA. The CDR3 spells CASSTSTGPEQYF. For the CDR3, the DNA is TGTGCCAGCAGCACCTCTACAGGGCCCGAGCAGTACTTC.

V gene TRBV18 combines with J gene TRBJ2-5; D uncertain. The CDR3 has 12 amino acids. Trimming stripped 2 bases from V and 3 bases from J, with 4 bases between. CDR1 is KGHSH and CDR2 is LQKENI in the germline V gene. CDR3 nucleotide sequence: TGTGCCAGCTCACCAAAGAAAGAGACCCAGTACTTC. It specifies CASSPKKETQYF.

Concerning this clone: A much larger clone lies one base from this, so it may be a read error. Other nucleotide sequences in the sample specify the same CDR3. The gene calls are TRBV2 and TRBJ2-2, with 10 nucleotides matching TRBD2. Trimming cost V 6 bases and J 3 bases; bases outside gene matches: 1. CDR3 size: 14 residues. Germline CDR1 SNHLY, CDR2 FYNNEI. As DNA, the CDR3 is TGTGCCAGCAGAGGACTAGCGGACACCGGGGAGCTGTTTTTT. Protein sequence: CASRGLADTGELFF.

This sequence joins TRBV5-4 and TRBJ2-2, with D unresolved. The CDR3 is made up of 14 amino acids. Trimming removed 4 bases from V and 2 bases from J, with 9 bases in between. The germline V gene has CDR1 SGHNT and CDR2 YYREEE (reference sequence). CDR3 sequence: CASSKNGNTGELFF. DNA for the CDR3: TGTGCCAGCAGCAAGAACGGAAACACCGGGGAGCTGTTTTTT.

This chain uses TRBV28 with TRBJ2-7; the D gene is possibly TRBD1 (5 bases). This CDR3 has 12 amino acids. The germline V and J ends were trimmed by 10 bases and 2 bases, with 12 bases remaining between them. From germline, CDR1 is MDHEN and CDR2 SYDVKM. The CDR3 DNA sequence: TGTGCCACCTGGGGCGTAGCCTACGAGCAGTACTTC. This gives the protein CATWGVAYEQYF.